The clone carrying this T cell receptor (beta chain) was counted between two and nine times. This CDR3 is 13 amino acids long. Trimming pared 4 bases from V and 1 base from J, leaving 7 bases between. The V gene's germline CDR1 is MDHEN and CDR2 SYDVKM. The protocol was immunoSEQ multiplex PCR, while the TCRdb copy is restricted to in-frame clones and leaves out a portion. The sample lists nearly 25,000 clones, roughly two thirds occurring once. The data are from a study of T cells in narcolepsy. The sample comprised memory (CD45RA-) CD4+ T cells from blood. The TCR was taken from a human donor in good health. This sequence joins TRBV28 and TRBJ1-2; perhaps TRBD1 as D (5 bases). In DNA form, the CDR3 reads TGTGCCAGCAGTTCCCAGGGTAACTATGGCTACACCTTC. The encoded protein is CASSSQGNYGYTF.